This T cell receptor (beta chain) was sequenced for a study of CD8+CD57+ T cells in acquired aplastic anemia. Study background: Quantities of DNA derived from sorted CD4+ and CD8+ cells averaged approximately 3.5 ug.

For sequencing, patients were chosen who had shown expansion of CD8+CD57+ cells by flow cytometry. The cohort consisted entirely of patients having severe acquired aplastic anemia. The study profiled TCR beta VDJ and CDR3 using genomic DNA as template. In TCRdb, the reads were re-called with MiXCR into one record per CDR3 protein. The sample shows about 180,000 distinct CDR3 sequences, about 44% of them seen only once. General observations from the study: Overlap between patients and controls comprised twenty-nine CD8+ CDR3 sequences.

This clonotype came up once. Its antigen is not known. The CDR3 consists of 13 residues. Germline lookup yields CDR1 DFQATT and CDR2 SNEGSKA (reference sequence). V shed 3 bases and J shed 2 bases, with 11 bases lying between them. This clonotype was obtained from a human donor with aplastic anemia. The V call is TRBV20-1, the J call TRBJ2-7; D remains ambiguous. The sample was sorted CD4+, CD8+, or CD8+CD57+ T cells (not recorded which) from PBMCs. CDR3 nucleotide sequence: TGCAGTGCTAGTTCCAGGCGAACCTACGAGCAGTACTTC. Translating it yields CSASSRRTYEQYF.